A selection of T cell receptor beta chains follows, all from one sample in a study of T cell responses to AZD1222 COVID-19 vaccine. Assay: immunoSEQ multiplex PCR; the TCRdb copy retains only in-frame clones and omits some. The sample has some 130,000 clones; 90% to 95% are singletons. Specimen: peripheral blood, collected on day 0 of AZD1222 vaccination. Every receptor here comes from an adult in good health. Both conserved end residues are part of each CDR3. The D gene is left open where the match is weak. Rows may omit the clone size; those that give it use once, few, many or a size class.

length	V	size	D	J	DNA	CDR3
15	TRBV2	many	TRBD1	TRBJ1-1	TGTGCCGGTACGACAGGGGGCCGAGTGAACACTGAAGCTTTCTTT	CAGTTGGRVNTEAFF
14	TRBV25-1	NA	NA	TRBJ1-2	TGTGCCAGCAGCAATAGAGGGGCGGTCTATGGCTACACCTTC	CASSNRGAVYGYTF
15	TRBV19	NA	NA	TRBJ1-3	TGTGCCAGTAGTCCTCCATTTAGCTCTGGAAACACCATATATTTT	CASSPPFSSGNTIYF
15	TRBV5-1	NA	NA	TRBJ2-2	TGCGCCAGCAGCTTGGACAGGTTTAACACCGGGGAGCTGTTTTTT	CASSLDRFNTGELFF
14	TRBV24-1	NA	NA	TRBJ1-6	TGTGCCACCAGTGCGGGGACGGGGAATTCACCCCTCCACTTT	CATSAGTGNSPLHF
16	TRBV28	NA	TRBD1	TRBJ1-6	TGTGCCAGCAGTCCCTCCCTGGGACAGGGTAATTCACCCCTCCACTTT	CASSPSLGQGNSPLHF
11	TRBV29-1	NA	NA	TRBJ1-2	TGCAGCGCCACAGGGAGAGGAGGCTACACCTTC	CSATGRGGYTF
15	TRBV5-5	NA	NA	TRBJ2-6	TGTGCCAGCAGCTTGGCGGGGACAGGGGCCAACGTCCTGACTTTC	CASSLAGTGANVLTF
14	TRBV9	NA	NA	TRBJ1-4	TGTGCCAGCAGCCGGAGTAGGTCTAATGAAAAACTGTTTTTT	CASSRSRSNEKLFF
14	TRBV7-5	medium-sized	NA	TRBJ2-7	TGTGTCAGAAGCCAGACTAGCGGAACCTACGAGCAGTACTTC	CVRSQTSGTYEQYF
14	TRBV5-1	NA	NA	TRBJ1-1	TGCGCCAGCAGCTTATCGGGGGAAGGTACTGAAGCTTTCTTT	CASSLSGEGTEAFF
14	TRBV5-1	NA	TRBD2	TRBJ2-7	TGCGCCAGCAGCTTAACGGGAGGCCGCTACGAGCAGTACTTC	CASSLTGGRYEQYF
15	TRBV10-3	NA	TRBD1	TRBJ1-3	TGTGCCATCAGCCGACAGGGAAGCTCTGGAAACACCATATATTTT	CAISRQGSSGNTIYF
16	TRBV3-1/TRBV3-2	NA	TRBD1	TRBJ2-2	TGTGCCAGCAGCCAAGTCCAGGGGGTCGTGGGCGGGGAGCTGTTTTTT	CASSQVQGVVGGELFF
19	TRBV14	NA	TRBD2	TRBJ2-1	TGTGCCAGCAGCCAGCCGGGACTAGAACTAGCACAACCTTACAATGAGCAGTTCTTC	CASSQPGLELAQPYNEQFF
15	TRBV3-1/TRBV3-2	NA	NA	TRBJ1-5	TGTGCCAGCAGCCTTACAGGGAATAGCAATCAGCCCCAGCATTTT	CASSLTGNSNQPQHF
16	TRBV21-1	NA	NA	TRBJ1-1	TGTGCCAGCAGCAAATTGGGGGAGGGGGCCCAGGGAGGGGCTTTCTTT	CASSKLGEGAQGGAFF
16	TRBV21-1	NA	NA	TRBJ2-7	TGTGCCAGCAGCACCCGACTAGCGGGACCATCCTACGAGCAGTACTTC	CASSTRLAGPSYEQYF
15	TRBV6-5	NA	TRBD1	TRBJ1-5	TGTGCCAGCAGGGTACAGGGGGCTGTTGATCAGCCCCAGCATTTT	CASRVQGAVDQPQHF
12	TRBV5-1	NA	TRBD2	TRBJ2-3	TGCGCCAGCGGTAGCGGGAAAGATACGCAGTATTTT	CASGSGKDTQYF
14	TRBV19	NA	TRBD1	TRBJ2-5	TGTGCCAGTAGCCTGCAAAGGGGGCGAGAGACCCAGTACTTC	CASSLQRGRETQYF
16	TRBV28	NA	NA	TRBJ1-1	TGTGCCAGCAGCTCAGAGGCAGCACCCCGGAACACTGAAGCTTTCTTT	CASSSEAAPRNTEAFF
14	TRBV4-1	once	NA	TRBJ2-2	TGCGCCAGCAGCCATCGACAGGGAGGCGGGGAGCTGTTTTTT	CASSHRQGGGELFF
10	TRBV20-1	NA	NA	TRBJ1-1	TGCAGTGCTAGCACCCCCCGAGCTTTCTTT	CSASTPRAFF
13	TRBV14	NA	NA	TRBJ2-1	TGTGCCAGCAGCCGGTTGGGAGAGGAGGAGCAGTTCTTC	CASSRLGEEEQFF
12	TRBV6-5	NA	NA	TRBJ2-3	TGTGCCAGCAGTTCCTACACAGATACGCAGTATTTT	CASSSYTDTQYF
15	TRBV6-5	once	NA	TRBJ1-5	TGTGCCAGCAGTACCGGGACAACTCGTAATCAGCCCCAGCATTTT	CASSTGTTRNQPQHF
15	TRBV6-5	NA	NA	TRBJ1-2	TGTGCCAGCAGTTACTCCGCAGGGCCGGACTATGGCTACACCTTC	CASSYSAGPDYGYTF